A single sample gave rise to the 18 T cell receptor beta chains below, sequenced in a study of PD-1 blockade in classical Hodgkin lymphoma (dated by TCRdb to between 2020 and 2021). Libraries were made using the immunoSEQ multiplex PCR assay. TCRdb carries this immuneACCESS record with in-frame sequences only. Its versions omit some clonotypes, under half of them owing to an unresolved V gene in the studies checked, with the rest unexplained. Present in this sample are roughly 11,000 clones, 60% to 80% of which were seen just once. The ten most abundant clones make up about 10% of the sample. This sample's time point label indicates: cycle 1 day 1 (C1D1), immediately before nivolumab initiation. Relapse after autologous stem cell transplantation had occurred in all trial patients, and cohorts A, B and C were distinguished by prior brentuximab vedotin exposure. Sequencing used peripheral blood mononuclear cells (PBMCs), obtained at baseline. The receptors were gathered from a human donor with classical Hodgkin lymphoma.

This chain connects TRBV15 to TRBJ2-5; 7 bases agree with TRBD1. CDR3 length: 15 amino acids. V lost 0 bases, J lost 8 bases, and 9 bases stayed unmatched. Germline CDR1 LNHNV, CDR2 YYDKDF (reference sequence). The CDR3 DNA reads TGTGCCACCAGCAGAGATCGGGGCAGGGGGTTAACCCAGTACTTC. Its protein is CATSRDRGRGLTQYF.

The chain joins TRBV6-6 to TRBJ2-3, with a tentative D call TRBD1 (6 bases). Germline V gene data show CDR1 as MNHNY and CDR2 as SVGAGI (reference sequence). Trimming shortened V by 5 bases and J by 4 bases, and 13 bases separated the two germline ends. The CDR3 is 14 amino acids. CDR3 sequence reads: CASSTPTGPDTQYF. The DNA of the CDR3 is TGTGCCAGCAGTACCCCTACAGGGCCAGATACGCAGTATTTT.

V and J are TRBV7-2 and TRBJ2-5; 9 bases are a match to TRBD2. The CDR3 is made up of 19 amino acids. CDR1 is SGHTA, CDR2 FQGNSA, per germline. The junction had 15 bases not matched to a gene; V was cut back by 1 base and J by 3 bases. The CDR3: CASSLGRSSGAPPKETQYF. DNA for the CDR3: TGTGCCAGCAGCTTAGGTCGGTCTAGCGGGGCTCCGCCTAAAGAGACCCAGTACTTC.

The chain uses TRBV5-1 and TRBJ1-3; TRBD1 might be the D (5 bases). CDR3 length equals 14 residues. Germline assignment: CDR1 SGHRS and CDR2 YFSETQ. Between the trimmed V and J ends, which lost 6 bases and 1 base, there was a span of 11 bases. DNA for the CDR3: TGCGCCAGCACCCAGGACAATTCTGGAAACACCATATATTTT. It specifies CASTQDNSGNTIYF.

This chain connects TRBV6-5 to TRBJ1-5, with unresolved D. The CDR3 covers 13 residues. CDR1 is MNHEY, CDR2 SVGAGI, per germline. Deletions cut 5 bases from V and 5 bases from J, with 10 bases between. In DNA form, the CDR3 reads TGTGCCAGCAGTCGTTGGGAGGATCAGCCCCAGCATTTT. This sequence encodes CASSRWEDQPQHF.

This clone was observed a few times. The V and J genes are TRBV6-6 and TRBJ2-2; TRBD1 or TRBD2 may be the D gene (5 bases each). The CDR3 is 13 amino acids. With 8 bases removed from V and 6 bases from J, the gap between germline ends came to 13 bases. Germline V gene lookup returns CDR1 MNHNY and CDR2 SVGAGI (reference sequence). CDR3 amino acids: CASRDPYPGELFF. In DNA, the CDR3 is TGTGCCAGCCGGGACCCGTATCCCGGGGAGCTGTTTTTT.

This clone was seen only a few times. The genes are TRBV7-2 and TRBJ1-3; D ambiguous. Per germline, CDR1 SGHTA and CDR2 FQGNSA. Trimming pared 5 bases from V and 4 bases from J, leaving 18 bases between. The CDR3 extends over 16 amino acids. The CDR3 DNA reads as TGTGCCAGCAGCCAAGAATATGCCACCTCAGGAAACACCATATATTTT. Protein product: CASSQEYATSGNTIYF.

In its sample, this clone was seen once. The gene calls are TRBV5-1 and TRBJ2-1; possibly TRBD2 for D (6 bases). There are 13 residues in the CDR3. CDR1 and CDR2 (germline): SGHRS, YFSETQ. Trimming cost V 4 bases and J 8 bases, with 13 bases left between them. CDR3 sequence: CASSEGRWDEQFF. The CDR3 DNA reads TGCGCCAGCAGCGAAGGGAGGTGGGATGAGCAGTTCTTC.

This CDR3 reads CASSTPGETTNTGELFF. CDR3 coding DNA: TGTGCCAGCAGCACCCCGGGTGAGACTACGAACACCGGGGAGCTGTTTTTT. The chain combines TRBV9 with TRBJ2-2, with a tentative D call TRBD2 (5 bases). This CDR3 is built from 17 residues. The germline V gene encodes CDR1 SGDLS and CDR2 YYNGEE. Trimming shortened V by 4 bases and J by 0 bases, and 16 bases separated the two germline ends.

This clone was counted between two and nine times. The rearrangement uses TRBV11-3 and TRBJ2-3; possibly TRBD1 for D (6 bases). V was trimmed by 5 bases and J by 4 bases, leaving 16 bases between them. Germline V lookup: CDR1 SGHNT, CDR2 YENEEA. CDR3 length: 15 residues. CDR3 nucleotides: TGTGCCAGCAGCCCCCGACAGGTTGGGGCAGATACGCAGTATTTT. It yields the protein CASSPRQVGADTQYF.

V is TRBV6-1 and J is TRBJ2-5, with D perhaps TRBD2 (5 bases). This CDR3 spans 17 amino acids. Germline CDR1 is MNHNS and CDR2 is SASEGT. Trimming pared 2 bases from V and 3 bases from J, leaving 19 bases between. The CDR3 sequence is CASSEWLLAQKEETQYF. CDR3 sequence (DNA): TGTGCCAGCAGTGAATGGTTGCTAGCCCAGAAAGAAGAGACCCAGTACTTC.

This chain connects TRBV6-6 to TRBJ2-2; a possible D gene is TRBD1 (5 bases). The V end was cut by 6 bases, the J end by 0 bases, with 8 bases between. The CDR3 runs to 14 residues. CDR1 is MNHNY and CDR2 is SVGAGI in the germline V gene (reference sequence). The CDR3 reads CASRGATNTGELFF. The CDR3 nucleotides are TGTGCCAGCAGAGGGGCCACGAACACCGGGGAGCTGTTTTTT.

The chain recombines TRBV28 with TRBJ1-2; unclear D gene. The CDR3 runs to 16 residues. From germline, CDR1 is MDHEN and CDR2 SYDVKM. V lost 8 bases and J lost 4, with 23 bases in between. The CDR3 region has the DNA TGTGCCAGCCAAAGTCCCCACGGACCCACGGGCTATGGCTACACCTTC. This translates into CASQSPHGPTGYGYTF.

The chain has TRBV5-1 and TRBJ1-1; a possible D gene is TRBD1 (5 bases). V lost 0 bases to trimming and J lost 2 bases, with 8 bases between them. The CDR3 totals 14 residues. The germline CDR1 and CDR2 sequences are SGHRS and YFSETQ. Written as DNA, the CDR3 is TGCGCCAGCAGCTTGGGACAGTCCAACACTGAAGCTTTCTTT. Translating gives CASSLGQSNTEAFF.

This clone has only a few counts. CDR3 amino acids: CAISESFGGSGETQYF. CDR3 coding DNA: TGTGCCATCAGTGAGTCTTTTGGGGGTTCGGGAGAGACCCAGTACTTC. This chain links TRBV10-3 with TRBJ2-5; D tentatively fits TRBD1 or TRBD2 (5 bases each). The CDR3 has 16 residues. V was cut by 0 bases and J by 4 bases, with 15 bases left in between. Germline loops: CDR1 ENHRY, CDR2 SYGVKD.

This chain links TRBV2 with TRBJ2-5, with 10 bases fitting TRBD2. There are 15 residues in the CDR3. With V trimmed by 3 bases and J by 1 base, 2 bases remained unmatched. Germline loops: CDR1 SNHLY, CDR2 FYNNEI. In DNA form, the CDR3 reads TGTGCCAGCAGTGAGCTAGCGGGAGTCCAAGAGACCCAGTACTTC. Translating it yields CASSELAGVQETQYF.

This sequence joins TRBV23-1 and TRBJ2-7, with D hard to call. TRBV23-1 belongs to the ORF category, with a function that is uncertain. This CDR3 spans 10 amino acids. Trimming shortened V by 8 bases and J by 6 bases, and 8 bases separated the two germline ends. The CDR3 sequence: CASLNTEQYF. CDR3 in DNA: TGCGCCAGCTTAAACACCGAGCAGTACTTC.

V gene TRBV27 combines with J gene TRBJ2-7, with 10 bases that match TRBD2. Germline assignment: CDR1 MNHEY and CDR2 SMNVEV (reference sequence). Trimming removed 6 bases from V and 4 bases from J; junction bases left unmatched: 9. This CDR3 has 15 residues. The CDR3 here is CASSQRTSGRYEQYF. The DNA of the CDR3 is TGTGCCAGCAGCCAGAGGACTAGCGGAAGGTACGAGCAGTACTTC.